The text below deals with one T cell receptor (beta chain). This entry comes from a study of low-dose radiotherapy and immunotherapy resistance in tumors. The germline V gene encodes CDR1 WSHSY and CDR2 SAAADI. The germline V and J ends were trimmed by 4 bases and 7 bases, with 17 bases remaining between them. CDR3 length: 14 residues. Alpha and beta chains were covered, as first-strand cDNA relied on TRAV- and TRBV-specific primers. With a constant-region primer and a V-primer adapter, TCRs were subjected to about 20 PCR cycles of amplification. TCRdb re-analysed the reads in MiXCR, keeping a single row per CDR3 protein. The sample consists of 30,000 to 45,000 distinct CDR3 sequences, less than 25% of them appearing once. Time point given: after trial treatment. Noted treatment: LDRT plus nivolumab, ipilimumab, low-dose cyclophosphamide and aspirin (RACIN trial).

The clonotype originates from a female donor with ovarian cancer. This rearrangement joins TRBV10-2 to TRBJ2-7, with D perhaps TRBD1 (5 bases). The sequences come from PBMCs, collected after low-dose radiotherapy plus immunotherapy. The CDR3 spells CASSGQGSTREQYF. The CDR3 DNA reads as TGCGCCAGCAGTGGTCAGGGTTCTACGAGGGAGCAGTACTTC.